This T cell receptor (beta chain) was retrieved from a study of cytomegalovirus exposure and HLA in healthy donors. Study-wide context: An early data release held 79 million or so unique TCRs from HLA-typed donors.

It was with 60 Vbeta and 13 Jbeta primers that the PCR ran. Some clones are missing from TCRdb's copy, which holds only in-frame ones; the method was immunoSEQ multiplex PCR. The sample holds roughly 120,000 clones, 73% seen once. Remarks on this clone: The antigen remains unidentified.

Study-wide points: Other equally common chains were less clonally expanded than HLA-associated TCR beta chains, a later analysis showed. Many donors shared some public TCRs, even though most TCR sequences were rare.

The germline gives CDR1 SGHNT, CDR2 YYREEE (reference sequence). Trimming at V came to 4 bases and at J to 4 bases, leaving 1 base not matched to a gene. The CDR3 runs to 12 residues. Sequencing used PBMCs. The J gene is TRBJ2-5, the V gene TRBV5-4; 7 bases match TRBD1. The clonotype originates from a woman in her forties in good health and CMV-seropositive. The CDR3 sequence: CASSRDRETQYF. The CDR3, as DNA: TGTGCCAGCAGCCGGGACAGAGAGACCCAGTACTTC.